The sequence of this T cell receptor beta chain was determined in a study of blood T cells in healthy people across ages. Study results and limitations: Among T cells, TCR beta diversity per million cells dropped roughly linearly as age rose. A strong correlation was seen between TCR beta diversity and naive T cell percentage.

Primers used in a second PCR of roughly 6 to 11 cycles were a sample-barcoded 5' primer and a J-beta primer mix. Sequencing recovered at least 2.5 million CDR3-containing paired-end reads from each sample. TCRdb redid the calling of the 5' RACE reads with MiXCR, one entry per CDR3 protein. This table holds about 800,000 distinct CDR3 sequences, approximately 25% found once. Total RNA, at least 5.5 micrograms per sample, came from PBMCs. The CDR3 covers 13 residues. Germline-derived CDR1 and CDR2 are SEHNR and FQNEAQ (reference sequence). V was pared by 5 bases and J by 5 bases, with 12 bases between. In regard to this clonotype: Its antigen is still unknown.

In addition, the sample was reused for a study of T cells of mothers and their children.

V is TRBV7-9 and J is TRBJ2-5; TRBD1 is a possible D gene (6 bases). Sequenced material: blood. This TCR was recovered from a boy younger than 18 in good health. The CDR3 reads CASSRTDRETQYF. In DNA form, the CDR3 reads TGTGCCAGCAGCCGCACCGACAGGGAGACCCAGTACTTC.